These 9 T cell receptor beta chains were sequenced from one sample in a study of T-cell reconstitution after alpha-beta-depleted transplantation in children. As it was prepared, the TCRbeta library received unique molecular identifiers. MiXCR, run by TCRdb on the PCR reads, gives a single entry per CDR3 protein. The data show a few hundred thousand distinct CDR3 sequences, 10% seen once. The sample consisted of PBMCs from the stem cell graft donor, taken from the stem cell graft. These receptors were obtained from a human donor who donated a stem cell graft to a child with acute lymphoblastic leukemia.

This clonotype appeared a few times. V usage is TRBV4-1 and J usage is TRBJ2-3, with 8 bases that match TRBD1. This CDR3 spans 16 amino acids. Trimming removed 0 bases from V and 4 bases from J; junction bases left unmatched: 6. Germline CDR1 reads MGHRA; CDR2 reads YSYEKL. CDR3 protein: CASSQDAGGRADTQYF. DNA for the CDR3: TGCGCCAGCAGCCAAGATGCAGGGGGCAGGGCAGATACGCAGTATTTT.

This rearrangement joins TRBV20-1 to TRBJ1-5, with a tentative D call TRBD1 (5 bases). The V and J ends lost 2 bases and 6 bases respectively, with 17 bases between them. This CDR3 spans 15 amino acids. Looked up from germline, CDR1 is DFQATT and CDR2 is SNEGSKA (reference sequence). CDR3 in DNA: TGCAGTGCTAGAATCGGAGGGCAGGGAGGTCAGCCCCAGCATTTT. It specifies CSARIGGQGGQPQHF.

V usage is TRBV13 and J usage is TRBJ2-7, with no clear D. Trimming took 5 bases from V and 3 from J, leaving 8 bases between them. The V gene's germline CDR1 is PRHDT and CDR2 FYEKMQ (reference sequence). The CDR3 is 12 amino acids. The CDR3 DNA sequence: TGTGCCAGCAGCGGAGAAAACTACGAGCAGTACTTC. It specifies CASSGENYEQYF.

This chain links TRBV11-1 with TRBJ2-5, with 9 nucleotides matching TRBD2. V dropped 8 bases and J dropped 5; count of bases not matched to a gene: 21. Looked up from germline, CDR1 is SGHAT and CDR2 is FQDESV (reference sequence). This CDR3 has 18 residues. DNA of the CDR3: TGTGCCAGCGCCTTAGAACCACTCGCGGGAGGGCGCCGTGAGACCCAGTACTTC. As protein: CASALEPLAGGRRETQYF.

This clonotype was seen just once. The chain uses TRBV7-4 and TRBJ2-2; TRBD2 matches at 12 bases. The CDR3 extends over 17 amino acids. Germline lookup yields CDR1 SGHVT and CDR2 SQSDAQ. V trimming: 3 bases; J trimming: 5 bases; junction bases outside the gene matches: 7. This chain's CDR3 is CASSFWASGRETGELFF. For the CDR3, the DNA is TGTGCCAGCAGCTTCTGGGCTAGCGGGAGGGAAACCGGGGAGCTGTTTTTT.

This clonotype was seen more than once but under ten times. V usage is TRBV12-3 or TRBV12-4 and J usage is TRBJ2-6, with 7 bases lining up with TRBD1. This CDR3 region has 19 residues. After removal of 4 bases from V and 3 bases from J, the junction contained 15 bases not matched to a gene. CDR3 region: CASSYYRGRVEHGANVLTF. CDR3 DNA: TGTGCCAGCAGTTACTACAGGGGTCGGGTCGAGCATGGGGCCAACGTCCTGACTTTC.

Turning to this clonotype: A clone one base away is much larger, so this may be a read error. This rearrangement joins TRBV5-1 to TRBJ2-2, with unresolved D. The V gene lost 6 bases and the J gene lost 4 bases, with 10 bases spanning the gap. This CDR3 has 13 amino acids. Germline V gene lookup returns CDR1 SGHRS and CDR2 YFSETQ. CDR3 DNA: TGCGCCAGCAATGGCGGTAGCACCGGGGAGCTGTTTTTT. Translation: CASNGGSTGELFF.

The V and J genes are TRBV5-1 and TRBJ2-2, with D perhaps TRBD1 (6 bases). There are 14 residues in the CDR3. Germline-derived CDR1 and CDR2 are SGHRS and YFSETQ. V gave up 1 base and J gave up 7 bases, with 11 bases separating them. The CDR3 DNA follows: TGCGCCAGCAGCTTGAGTCAGGGGAGCGGGGAGCTGTTTTTT. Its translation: CASSLSQGSGELFF. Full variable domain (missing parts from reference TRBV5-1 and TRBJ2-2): KAGVTQTPRYLIKTRGQQVTLSCSPISGHRSVSWYQQTPGQGLQFLFEYFSETQRNKGNFPGRFSGRQFSNSRSEMNVSTLELGDSALYLCASSLSQGSGELFFGEGSRLTVL.

The chain's CDR3 is CASSYSMGPTDTQYF. CDR3 coding DNA: TGTGCCAGCAGTTACTCGATGGGGCCCACAGATACGCAGTATTTT. The chain employs TRBV6-5 and TRBJ2-3; TRBD1 might be the D (5 bases). Germline loops: CDR1 MNHEY, CDR2 SVGAGI. V was cut by 0 bases and J by 2 bases, with 9 bases left in between. This CDR3 region has 15 residues.